Detailed here is one T cell receptor (beta chain). Its antigen remains unidentified. This sample stems from a study of siplizumab effects on memory and regulatory T cells. Study results and caveats: Naive T cells seemed more diverse than memory cells; they also seemed major alloresponse contributors. Mapping to unstimulated subsets was achieved for only a minor fraction of alloreactive clones.

Clones were read by immunoSEQ multiplex PCR, and TCRdb kept only the in-frame ones, dropping some. Of approximately 65,000 clones listed, over 80% are singletons. Germline values: CDR1 SGHRS, CDR2 YFSETQ. The V and J ends lost 2 bases and 6 bases respectively, with 11 bases between them. This CDR3 contains 13 residues. Unstimulated naive, memory, effector memory and TEMRA subsets underwent sequencing in a few donor pairs. The gene calls are TRBV5-1 and TRBJ1-2; D is undetermined. Sequencing used memory CD4+ T cells sorted from blood. This TCR was sampled from a human donor in good health. The CDR3 loop is CASSFVAGDGYTF. The CDR3 nucleotides read TGCGCCAGCAGCTTTGTGGCAGGTGATGGCTACACCTTC.